This is a list of T cell receptor beta chains from one sample in a study of OX40 agonist ivuxolimab in advanced cancers. This table comes from immunoSEQ multiplex PCR, and its TCRdb copy is limited to in-frame clones, with some not included. The table records some 76,000 clones, around four fifths of them present only once. This sample comprised CD4+ or CD8+ T cells sorted from blood, obtained in a trial of the OX40 agonist ivuxolimab. The receptors shown here come from an adult with an advanced solid tumor such as melanoma, head and neck, liver or kidney cancer. Each CDR3 is given with its conserved first and last residue. Fields, in order: D gene, J gene, clone size, V gene, CDR3 DNA, CDR3 protein. A D gene is named only where the DNA matches it firmly. Size is omitted from some rows. Given values are once, few, many or a class for expanded clones.

d_call: -
j_call: TRBJ2-7
clone_size: -
v_call: TRBV2
cdr3_nt: TGTGCCAGCATGGCGACCTACGAGCAGTACTTC
cdr3_aa: CASMATYEQYF

d_call: -
j_call: TRBJ2-1
clone_size: once
v_call: TRBV10-3
cdr3_nt: TGTGCCATCAGTGAGGGCCGGGCGGACGAGCAGTTCTTC
cdr3_aa: CAISEGRADEQFF

d_call: -
j_call: TRBJ1-3
clone_size: -
v_call: TRBV18
cdr3_nt: TGTGCCAGCTCAACAACCGGGGGAACTGGAAACACCATATATTTT
cdr3_aa: CASSTTGGTGNTIYF

d_call: -
j_call: TRBJ1-1
clone_size: -
v_call: TRBV5-6
cdr3_nt: TGTGCCAGCAGCTCACAGGGTGGTGGCGACGGAGCTTTCTTT
cdr3_aa: CASSSQGGGDGAFF

d_call: -
j_call: TRBJ1-2
clone_size: -
v_call: TRBV7-2
cdr3_nt: TGTGCCAGCAGCTTAGGAGGGTTTGCCTACACCTTC
cdr3_aa: CASSLGGFAYTF

d_call: TRBD1
j_call: TRBJ2-7
clone_size: -
v_call: TRBV27
cdr3_nt: TGTGCCAGCAGTCTCCCGGGACAGGGGGCCTACGAGCAGTACTTC
cdr3_aa: CASSLPGQGAYEQYF

d_call: TRBD1
j_call: TRBJ1-2
clone_size: -
v_call: TRBV2
cdr3_nt: TGTGCCAGCAGTGAAATACTGGCAGGGGGTGGCTACACCTTC
cdr3_aa: CASSEILAGGGYTF

d_call: -
j_call: TRBJ2-3
clone_size: -
v_call: TRBV29-1
cdr3_nt: TGCAGCGTTGAGTCGTCTTCAGATACGCAGTATTTT
cdr3_aa: CSVESSSDTQYF

d_call: -
j_call: TRBJ2-5
clone_size: -
v_call: TRBV7-3
cdr3_nt: TGTGCCAGCAGCTTAGTCGGCGTAGAGTCTGCAGAGACCCAGTACTTC
cdr3_aa: CASSLVGVESAETQYF

d_call: TRBD2
j_call: TRBJ2-5
clone_size: -
v_call: TRBV13
cdr3_nt: TGTGCCAGCAGCTCAACCCGGCCAAGGCGGGGGGACCTGCGGGAGGAGACCCAGTACTTC
cdr3_aa: CASSSTRPRRGDLREETQYF

d_call: -
j_call: TRBJ2-7
clone_size: -
v_call: TRBV2
cdr3_nt: TGTGCCAGCAAGGTAGGGACCCAGATCAGCAGCGAGCAGTACTTC
cdr3_aa: CASKVGTQISSEQYF

d_call: TRBD1
j_call: TRBJ1-1
clone_size: -
v_call: TRBV28
cdr3_nt: TGTGCCAGCAGTTTAAAGGGGGCGTGGACTGAAGCTTTCTTT
cdr3_aa: CASSLKGAWTEAFF

d_call: TRBD2
j_call: TRBJ2-1
clone_size: -
v_call: TRBV27
cdr3_nt: TGTGCCAGCAGTTTAGACTTAGCGGGAGGGCTTGATGAGCAGTTCTTC
cdr3_aa: CASSLDLAGGLDEQFF

d_call: -
j_call: TRBJ1-5
clone_size: -
v_call: TRBV2
cdr3_nt: TGTGCCAGCAGTCGAACAGGACTTAGCAATCAGCCCCAGCATTTT
cdr3_aa: CASSRTGLSNQPQHF

d_call: -
j_call: TRBJ2-5
clone_size: -
v_call: TRBV18
cdr3_nt: TGTGCCAGCTCACCACCGGGAGAGACCCAGTACTTC
cdr3_aa: CASSPPGETQYF

d_call: TRBD1
j_call: TRBJ1-1
clone_size: -
v_call: TRBV28
cdr3_nt: TGTGCCAGCAGTTTATGGACAGGGGAGGGGACTGAAGCTTTCTTT
cdr3_aa: CASSLWTGEGTEAFF

d_call: -
j_call: TRBJ1-3
clone_size: once
v_call: TRBV9
cdr3_nt: TGTGCCAGCAGCGTCACCCGTGGAAACACCATATATTTT
cdr3_aa: CASSVTRGNTIYF

d_call: -
j_call: TRBJ2-2
clone_size: -
v_call: TRBV7-6
cdr3_nt: TGTGCCAGCAGCTTCCCCAGCGGGGAGCTGTTTTTT
cdr3_aa: CASSFPSGELFF